This is a list of T cell receptor beta chains from one sample in a study of shared clonotypes between healthy human individuals. Sequenced by immunoSEQ multiplex PCR; TCRdb stores in-frame clones only, minus some. The table shows fewer than 1 million clones, with about 96% occurring only once. The sequencing input was naive CD8+ T cells sorted from blood. The receptors come from a man aged 30 to 45 in good health. Both conserved end residues are part of each CDR3. A D gene is named only where the DNA matches it firmly. A row's size may be missing; if present it is once, few, many or a size class.

>-|TRBJ2-7|-|15|TRBV7-6
CASSLSPGVIYEQYF
TGTGCCAGCAGCTTATCCCCGGGAGTAATCTACGAGCAGTACTTC
>-|TRBJ2-3|TRBD1|16|TRBV11-2
CASSHSRDRETDTQYF
TGTGCCAGCAGCCATTCCCGGGACAGGGAAACAGATACGCAGTATTTT
>-|TRBJ2-7|-|14|TRBV2
CASSMEGADYEQYF
TGTGCCAGCAGTATGGAGGGGGCGGACTACGAGCAGTACTTC
>-|TRBJ2-1|TRBD2|15|TRBV4-1
CASSQDSAGRGEQFF
TGCGCCAGCAGCCAAGACAGCGCGGGGAGGGGTGAGCAGTTCTTC
>-|TRBJ2-1|TRBD2|15|TRBV4-1
CASSQLAGGLNEQFF
TGCGCCAGCAGCCAGTTAGCGGGAGGGCTCAATGAGCAGTTCTTC
>-|TRBJ2-1|TRBD2|18|TRBV29-1
CSVEAPPSGRVSHNEQFF
TGCAGCGTTGAGGCTCCCCCTAGCGGGAGGGTTTCCCACAATGAGCAGTTCTTC
>-|TRBJ2-1|TRBD2|15|TRBV5-1
CASSKGLAGENEQFF
TGCGCCAGCAGCAAGGGACTAGCGGGAGAGAATGAGCAGTTCTTC
>-|TRBJ2-1|TRBD2|16|TRBV11-2
CASSLGLAGVYNEQFF
TGTGCCAGCAGCTTAGGGTTAGCGGGAGTCTACAATGAGCAGTTCTTC
>-|TRBJ2-1|TRBD2|13|TRBV27
CASSLQREDEQFF
TGTGCCAGCAGTTTACAGCGGGAGGACGAGCAGTTCTTC
>-|TRBJ2-7|-|12|TRBV7-2
CASSFRSYEQYF
TGTGCCAGCAGCTTTCGTTCCTACGAGCAGTACTTC
>-|TRBJ1-1|-|15|TRBV7-9
CASSLGQPLNTEAFF
TGTGCCAGCAGCTTAGGGCAGCCCCTTAACACTGAAGCTTTCTTT
>-|TRBJ2-7|TRBD2|17|TRBV5-1
CASSLSSSGSRTYEQYF
TGCGCCAGCAGCTTGTCGTCTAGCGGGAGTAGGACCTACGAGCAGTACTTC
>once|TRBJ2-1|TRBD1|13|TRBV6-5
CASSPGTGVEQFF
TGTGCCAGCAGTCCCGGAACAGGGGTTGAGCAGTTCTTC
>-|TRBJ2-1|-|17|TRBV14
CASSLRWTYTSDNEQFF
TGTGCCAGCAGCTTAAGATGGACCTACACATCCGACAATGAGCAGTTCTTC
>-|TRBJ2-3|-|18|TRBV10-2
CASRGWTANSPFTDTQYF
TGCGCCAGCAGGGGCTGGACAGCAAACAGTCCCTTCACAGATACGCAGTATTTT
>-|TRBJ2-7|TRBD2|15|TRBV4-3
CASSQDSGSSYEQYF
TGCGCCAGCAGCCAAGATAGCGGGAGCTCCTACGAGCAGTACTTC
>few|TRBJ1-2|-|11|TRBV28
CASGTDYGYTF
TGTGCCAGTGGGACTGACTATGGCTACACCTTC
>-|TRBJ2-7|TRBD1|16|TRBV27
CASSLVVRTGTYEQYF
TGTGCCAGCAGTTTAGTTGTACGGACAGGGACCTACGAGCAGTACTTC
>-|TRBJ2-1|-|15|TRBV28
CASRLQGSSYNEQFF
TGTGCCAGCAGACTGCAGGGAAGCTCCTACAATGAGCAGTTCTTC
>-|TRBJ2-2|-|15|TRBV10-3
CAISDKDQNTGELFF
TGTGCCATCAGTGATAAGGACCAGAACACCGGGGAGCTGTTTTTT
>-|TRBJ1-2|-|15|TRBV7-9
CASSLGRPQNYGYTF
TGTGCCAGCAGCTTAGGTAGACCACAGAACTATGGCTACACCTTC
>-|TRBJ2-1|-|15|TRBV9
CASSVSGAIYNEQFF
TGTGCCAGCAGCGTCAGTGGGGCGATCTACAATGAGCAGTTCTTC
>-|TRBJ2-1|TRBD2|14|TRBV9
CASSLGGRGNEQFF
TGTGCCAGCAGCCTCGGCGGGAGAGGGAATGAGCAGTTCTTC
>-|TRBJ2-1|-|16|TRBV5-1
CASTLGQGSPAGEQFF
TGCGCCAGCACCCTTGGTCAGGGCTCCCCAGCAGGTGAGCAGTTCTTC
>-|TRBJ1-2|-|13|TRBV14
CASSQRANYGYTF
TGTGCCAGCAGCCAAAGGGCGAACTATGGCTACACCTTC
>-|TRBJ2-1|-|17|TRBV27
CASSSRAGKNSYNEQFF
TGTGCCAGCAGTTCGCGCGCGGGTAAGAACTCCTACAATGAGCAGTTCTTC
>-|TRBJ2-3|TRBD2|15|TRBV2
CASSEATSGTDTQYF
TGTGCCAGCAGTGAGGCGACTAGCGGCACAGATACGCAGTATTTT
>-|TRBJ1-2|-|14|TRBV5-5
CASSPDSRPYGYTF
TGTGCCAGCAGCCCAGACAGCAGACCCTATGGCTACACCTTC
>-|TRBJ2-7|-|15|TRBV11-2
CASSTIRDPTYEQYF
TGTGCCAGCAGCACCATCCGGGACCCCACCTACGAGCAGTACTTC
>-|TRBJ1-5|TRBD1|15|TRBV18
CASSPPPDRDQPQHF
TGTGCCAGCTCACCACCTCCAGACAGGGATCAGCCCCAGCATTTT
>-|TRBJ2-1|-|14|TRBV5-1
CASSSGLGDNEQFF
TGCGCCAGCAGTTCCGGGCTAGGCGACAATGAGCAGTTCTTC
>-|TRBJ1-5|-|13|TRBV5-6
CASSQGPNQPQHF
TGTGCCAGCAGCCAGGGACCCAATCAGCCCCAGCATTTT
>-|TRBJ1-2|-|14|TRBV7-9
CASSLGTLRHGYTF
TGTGCCAGCAGCTTAGGCACTCTGAGACATGGCTACACCTTC
>-|TRBJ2-7|TRBD2|14|TRBV27
CASSRLAGAYEQYF
TGTGCCAGCAGTCGACTAGCGGGAGCCTACGAGCAGTACTTC
>-|TRBJ2-1|-|15|TRBV7-9
CASSLGPGVRDEQFF
TGTGCCAGCAGCTTAGGGCCGGGGGTACGGGATGAGCAGTTCTTC
>-|TRBJ2-1|-|13|TRBV27
CASSLLPAGEQFF
TGTGCCAGCAGTTTACTGCCCGCTGGTGAGCAGTTCTTC
>-|TRBJ2-2|-|16|TRBV18
CASSPPGQENTGELFF
TGTGCCAGCTCACCACCGGGGCAGGAAAACACCGGGGAGCTGTTTTTT
>-|TRBJ2-1|TRBD2|16|TRBV9
CASSVAWTSAHNEQFF
TGTGCCAGCAGCGTAGCCTGGACTAGCGCTCACAATGAGCAGTTCTTC
>-|TRBJ2-7|-|15|TRBV15
CATSRDRGSSYEQYF
TGTGCCACCAGCAGAGATAGGGGGAGCTCCTACGAGCAGTACTTC
>-|TRBJ2-7|TRBD1|14|TRBV4-1
CASSQNRGAYEQYF
TGCGCCAGCAGCCAGAACAGGGGGGCCTACGAGCAGTACTTC
>-|TRBJ2-5|-|14|TRBV9
CASSVAGNQETQYF
TGTGCCAGCAGCGTAGCAGGGAACCAAGAGACCCAGTACTTC
>-|TRBJ2-7|-|14|TRBV6-1
CASSTWAGPYEQYF
TGTGCCAGCAGTACCTGGGCCGGACCCTACGAGCAGTACTTC
>-|TRBJ2-3|TRBD2|17|TRBV27
CASSLSPGLASTDTQYF
TGTGCCAGCAGTTTATCCCCGGGACTAGCGAGCACAGATACGCAGTATTTT